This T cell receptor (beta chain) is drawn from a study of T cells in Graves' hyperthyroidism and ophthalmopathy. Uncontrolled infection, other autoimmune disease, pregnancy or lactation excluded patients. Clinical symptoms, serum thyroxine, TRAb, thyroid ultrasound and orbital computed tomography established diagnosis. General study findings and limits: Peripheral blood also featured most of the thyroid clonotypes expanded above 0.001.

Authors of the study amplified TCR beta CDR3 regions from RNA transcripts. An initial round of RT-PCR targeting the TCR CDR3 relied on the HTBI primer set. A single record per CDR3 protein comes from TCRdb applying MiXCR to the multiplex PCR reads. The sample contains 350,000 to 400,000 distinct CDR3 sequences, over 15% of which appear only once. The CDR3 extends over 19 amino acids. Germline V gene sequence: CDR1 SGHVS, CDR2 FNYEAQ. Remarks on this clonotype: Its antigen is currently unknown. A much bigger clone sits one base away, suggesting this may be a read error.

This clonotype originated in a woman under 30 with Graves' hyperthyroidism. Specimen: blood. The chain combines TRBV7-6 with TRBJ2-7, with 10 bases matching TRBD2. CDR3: CGSSLAVAGGQVSSYEQYF. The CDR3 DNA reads TGTGGCAGCAGCTTAGCTGTAGCGGGGGGACAGGTGAGCTCCTACGAGCAGTACTTC.